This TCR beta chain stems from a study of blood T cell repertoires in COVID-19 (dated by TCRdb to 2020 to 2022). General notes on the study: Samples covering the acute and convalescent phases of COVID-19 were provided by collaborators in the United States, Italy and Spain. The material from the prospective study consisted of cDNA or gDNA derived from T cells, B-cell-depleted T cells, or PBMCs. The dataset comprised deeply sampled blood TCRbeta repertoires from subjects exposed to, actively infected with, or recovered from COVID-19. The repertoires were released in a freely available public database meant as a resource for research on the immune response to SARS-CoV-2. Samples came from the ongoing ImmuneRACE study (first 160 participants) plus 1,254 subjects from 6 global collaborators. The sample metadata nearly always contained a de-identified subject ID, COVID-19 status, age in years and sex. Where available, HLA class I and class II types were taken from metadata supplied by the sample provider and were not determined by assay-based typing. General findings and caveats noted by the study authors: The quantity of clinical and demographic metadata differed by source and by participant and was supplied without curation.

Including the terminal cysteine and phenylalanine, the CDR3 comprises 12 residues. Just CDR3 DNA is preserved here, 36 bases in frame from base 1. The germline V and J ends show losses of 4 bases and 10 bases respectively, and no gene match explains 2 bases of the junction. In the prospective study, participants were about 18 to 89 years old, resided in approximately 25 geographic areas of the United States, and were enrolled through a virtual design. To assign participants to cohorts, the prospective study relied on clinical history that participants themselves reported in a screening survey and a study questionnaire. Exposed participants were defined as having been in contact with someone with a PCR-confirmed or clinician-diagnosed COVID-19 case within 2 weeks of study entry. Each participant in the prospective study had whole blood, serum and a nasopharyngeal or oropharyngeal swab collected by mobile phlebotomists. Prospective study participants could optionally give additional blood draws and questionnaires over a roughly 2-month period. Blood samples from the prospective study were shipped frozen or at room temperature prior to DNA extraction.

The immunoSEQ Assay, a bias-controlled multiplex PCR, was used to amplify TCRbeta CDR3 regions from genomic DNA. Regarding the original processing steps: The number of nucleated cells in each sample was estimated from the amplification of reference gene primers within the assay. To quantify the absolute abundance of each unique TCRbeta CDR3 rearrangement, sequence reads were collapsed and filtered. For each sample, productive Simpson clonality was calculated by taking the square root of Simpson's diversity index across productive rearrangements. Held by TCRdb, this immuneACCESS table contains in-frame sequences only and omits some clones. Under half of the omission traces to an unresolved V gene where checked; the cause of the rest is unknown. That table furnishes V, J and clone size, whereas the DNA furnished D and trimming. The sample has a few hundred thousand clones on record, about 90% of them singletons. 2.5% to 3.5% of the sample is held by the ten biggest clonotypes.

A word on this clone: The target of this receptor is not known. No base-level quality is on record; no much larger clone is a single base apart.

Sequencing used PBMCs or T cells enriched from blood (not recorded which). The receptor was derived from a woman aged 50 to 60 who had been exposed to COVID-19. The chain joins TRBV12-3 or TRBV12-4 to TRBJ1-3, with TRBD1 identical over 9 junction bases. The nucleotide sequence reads TGTGCCAGCAGTTACGGACAGGGGACCATATATTTT. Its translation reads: CASSYGQGTIYF.